This T cell receptor beta chain comes out of a study of T cells in Graves' hyperthyroidism and ophthalmopathy. V was trimmed by 3 bases and J by 7 bases, leaving 18 bases between them. In germline, CDR1 is MGHRA, CDR2 YSYEKL. This CDR3 spans 15 amino acids. Amplification of TCR beta CDR3 regions used RNA as the template. First-round RT-PCR of the TCR CDR3 relied on the HTBI primer set. In TCRdb, the multiplex PCR reads were re-called with MiXCR into one record per CDR3 protein. In the table there are some 370,000 distinct CDR3 sequences, more than 13% of which are singletons. Points from the study as a whole: Ophthalmopathy and stable hyperthyroidism were separated by a 13 V-J model. Blood held most thyroid clonotypes expanded above 0.001 frequency.

This clonotype was seen a handful of times. Its antigen remains unknown. Clinical symptoms, serum thyroxine and TRAb, thyroid ultrasound and orbital computed tomography were used for the diagnoses. This sequence joins TRBV4-1 and TRBJ1-1; TRBD1 is a possible D gene (6 bases). The TCR sequence derives from a man aged 45-65 years with Graves' ophthalmopathy. Sequencing input: blood. CDR3 bases: TGCGCCAGCAGCCACCGAACCCAGGGGATCGGTGAAGCTTTCTTT. It is translated as CASSHRTQGIGEAFF.